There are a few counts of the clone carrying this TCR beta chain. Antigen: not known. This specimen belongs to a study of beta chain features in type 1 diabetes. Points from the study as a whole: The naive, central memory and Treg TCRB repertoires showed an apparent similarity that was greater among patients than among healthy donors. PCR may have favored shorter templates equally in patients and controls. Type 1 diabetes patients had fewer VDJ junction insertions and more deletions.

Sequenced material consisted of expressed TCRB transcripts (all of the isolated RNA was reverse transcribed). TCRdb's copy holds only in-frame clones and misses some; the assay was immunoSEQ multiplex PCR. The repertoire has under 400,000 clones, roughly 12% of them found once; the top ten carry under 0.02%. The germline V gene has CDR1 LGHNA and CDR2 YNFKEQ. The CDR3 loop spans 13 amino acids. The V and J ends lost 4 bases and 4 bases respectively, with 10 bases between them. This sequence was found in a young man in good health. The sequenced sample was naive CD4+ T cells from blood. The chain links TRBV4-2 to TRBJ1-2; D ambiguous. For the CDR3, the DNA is TGTGCCAGCAGCCCAGAGCTCAGCTATGGCTACACCTTC. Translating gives CASSPELSYGYTF.